The 13 T cell receptor beta chains below were found in one sample sequenced in a study of tumor-infiltrating lymphocytes in primary liver carcinoma. From unsorted bulk tissue weighing about 20-32 mg, DNA and RNA were co-extracted. Constant-region priming of approximately 500 ng total RNA yielded TCR beta cDNA. Libraries covering TCR beta were generated through three nested multiplex PCR rounds (using a slightly modified ARM-PCR). TRBV1-TRBV30 forward primers and a C-beta reverse primer were used in the first two PCR rounds, which each ran for about 10 cycles. TCRdb processed the multiplex PCR reads anew with MiXCR; each CDR3 protein has one entry. The sample gives fewer than 80,000 distinct CDR3 sequences, approximately 70% of which show up once; less than 30% is in the top ten. Sequencing was carried out using tumor-adjacent normal liver tissue. These receptors were collected from a man aged 35 to 55 with primary liver carcinoma and hepatitis B virus infection.

The V gene is TRBV28, the J gene TRBJ2-7; tentatively, D is TRBD2 (6 bases). The CDR3 loop spans 15 amino acids. CDR1 is MDHEN and CDR2 is SYDVKM in the germline V gene. V lost 1 base to trimming and J lost 3 bases, with 13 bases between them. As DNA, the CDR3 is TGTGCCAGCAGTTTATATACGGGAGAGGGCTACGAGCAGTACTTC. Protein: CASSLYTGEGYEQYF.

Notes on this clonotype: A much bigger clone sits one base away, suggesting this may be a read error. CDR3: CASSPMPNSPLHF. As DNA, the CDR3 is TGTGCCAGCAGCCCTATGCCGAATTCACCCCTCCACTTT. The rearrangement uses TRBV6-5 and TRBJ1-6; D gene unclear. In germline, CDR1 is MNHEY, CDR2 SVGAGI. Trimming cost V 6 bases and J 7 bases, with 10 bases left between them. The CDR3 spans 13 residues.

Details on this clonotype: At one of its ends the junction is not consistent with the germline gene, which may arise from a read error. The chain uses TRBV2 and TRBJ2-1; 8 nucleotides agree with TRBD1. The germline gives CDR1 SNHLY, CDR2 FYNNEI. There are 14 residues in the CDR3. CDR3 sequence: CASKGQGGHNDQFF. CDR3 bases: TGTGCCAGCAAAGGACAGGGCGGGCACAATGACCAGTTCTTC.

This clonotype has just one count. An end of the junction differs from the germline gene, which may be a read error. This sequence joins TRBV6-1 and TRBJ2-3, with TRBD2 matching 11 bases. CDR3 length equals 16 residues. Germline CDR1 is MNHNS and CDR2 is SASEGT. The CDR3 loop reads CVSTEIAGGRTDTQYF. The CDR3 DNA reads as TGTGTCAGCACTGAAATAGCGGGAGGGAGGACAGATACGCAATATTTT.

Note on this clonotype: One junction end disagrees with the germline gene, perhaps due to a read error. The V and J genes are TRBV6-6 and TRBJ2-3; 11 nucleotides match TRBD2. Germline CDR1 is MNHNY and CDR2 is SVGAGI (reference sequence). CDR3 length: 15 amino acids. This CDR3 reads CASNLSGRGADMQYF. Here the CDR3 DNA reads TGTGCCAGCAACCTTAGCGGGAGGGGGGCAGATATGCAGTATTTT.

The V and J genes are TRBV11-2 and TRBJ2-7; 7 nucleotides match TRBD2. The CDR3 spans 15 residues. The germline CDR1 and CDR2 sequences are SGHAT and FQNNGV. V lost 2 bases to trimming and J lost 0 bases; unmatched junction nucleotides: 4. The CDR3 spells CASSLTGTNSYEQYF. The CDR3 DNA reads TGTGCCAGCAGCTTAACCGGGACTAACTCCTACGAGCAGTACTTC.

A remark on this clonotype: One end of the junction is discordant with germline, which a read error may explain. This chain links TRBV7-9 with TRBJ2-3, with 8 bases aligning to TRBD1. This CDR3 comprises 16 residues. Looked up from germline, CDR1 is SEHNR and CDR2 is FQNEAQ (reference sequence). The DNA of the CDR3 is TGTGGCAGCAGCTTAGATGACAGGGGAGACACAGATACACAGTATTTT. Its translation: CGSSLDDRGDTDTQYF.

Regarding this clonotype: The CDR3 does not close with the conserved phenylalanine or tryptophan, likely indicating a read error. The chain couples TRBV4-3 to TRBJ2-7; TRBD2 is a possible D gene (6 bases). There are 15 residues in the CDR3. The germline V gene has CDR1 LGHNA and CDR2 YSLEER. The CDR3 protein is CASSQDRETHYEQYS. The DNA for the CDR3 is TGCGCGAGCAGCCAAGATCGGGAGACTCACTACGAGCAGTACTCC.

J is TRBJ2-3 and V is TRBV7-8; D assignment may be TRBD1 or TRBD2 (7 bases each). V was pared by 4 bases and J by 8 bases, with 22 bases between. The CDR3 is 16 amino acids. Germline CDR1 reads SGHVS; CDR2 reads FQNEAQ. The CDR3: CASSSTGEGYSGTQYF. The CDR3 DNA reads TGTGCCAGCAGCTCAACAGGGGAGGGATATTCGGGTACGCAGTATTTT.

In the case of this clonotype: A junction end diverges from the germline sequence, so it may reflect a read error. The rearrangement joins TRBV14 to TRBJ1-3; D is uncertain. There are 15 residues in the CDR3. CDR1 is SGHDN, CDR2 FVKESK, per germline. The CDR3 DNA reads as TGTGCCAGCAGCCAAGATCACAACTCTGGAAACACTATATATTTT. This encodes CASSQDHNSGNTIYF.

For this clonotype: One end of the junction varies from germline; a read error may be responsible. This chain connects TRBV13 to TRBJ2-2; 8 bases map to TRBD2. The CDR3 loop spans 16 amino acids. Germline-derived CDR1 and CDR2 are PRHDT and FYEKMQ (reference sequence). The CDR3 DNA sequence: TGTGCCAGCAGCTTAGCGCGGGAGGTTTACGCCGGGGAGCTATTTTTT. Translating gives CASSLAREVYAGELFF.

Details on this clonotype: Since a much larger clone is just one base distant, this may be a read error. The J gene is TRBJ2-7, the V gene TRBV5-1; no clear D. This CDR3 contains 11 residues. Germline V gene data show CDR1 as SGHRS and CDR2 as YFSETQ. This CDR3 reads CASSLNYEEYF. The CDR3 coding sequence is TGCGCCAGCAGCCTAAACTACGAGGAGTACTTC. Complete variable domain (other parts from reference TRBV5-1 and TRBJ2-7): KAGVTQTPRYLIKTRGQQVTLSCSPISGHRSVSWYQQTPGQGLQFLFEYFSETQRNKGNFPGRFSGRQFSNSRSEMNVSTLELGDSALYLCASSLNYEEYFGPGTRLTVT.

As regards this clonotype: The conserved phenylalanine or tryptophan normally closing the CDR3 is absent here, so this likely arose from a read error. The chain recombines TRBV6-6 with TRBJ2-7, with TRBD2 as a possible D gene (6 bases). Germline V lookup: CDR1 MNHNY, CDR2 SVGAGI (reference sequence). CDR3 size: 14 residues. The germline V and J ends were trimmed by 6 bases and 6 bases, with 18 bases remaining between them. The CDR3 is CASRLAGGPSEQYS. The DNA of the CDR3 is TGTGCCAGCAGACTAGCAGGAGGGCCTAGCGAGCAGTACTCC.